This T cell receptor (beta chain) was sequenced during a study of blood T cell repertoires in COVID-19 (TCRdb year 2020). Describing the broader study: Samples from collaborators originated in the United States, Italy and Spain and spanned both the acute and convalescent phases of COVID-19. The prospective study material was composed of cDNA or gDNA derived from T cells, B-cell-depleted T cells, or PBMCs. The dataset comprised deeply sampled blood TCRbeta repertoires from subjects exposed to, actively infected with, or recovered from COVID-19. The repertoires were made available in a free public database intended to serve as a resource for research on the immune response to SARS-CoV-2. Samples were obtained from the ongoing ImmuneRACE study (first 160 participants) and from some 1,300 subjects provided by 6 global collaborators. Nearly every sample came with metadata listing a de-identified subject ID, COVID-19 status, age in years and sex. HLA class I and class II types, where available, came from metadata supplied by the sample provider rather than from assay-based typing.

The immunoSEQ Assay, a bias-controlled multiplex PCR, was used to amplify TCRbeta CDR3 regions from genomic DNA. As for the authors' bioinformatics: Nucleated cell counts per sample were estimated from amplification of reference gene primers within the assay. To quantify the absolute abundance of each unique TCRbeta CDR3 rearrangement, sequence reads were collapsed and filtered. For each sample, productive Simpson clonality was calculated as the square root of Simpson's diversity index across productive rearrangements. As stored in TCRdb, this immuneACCESS dataset retains in-frame rearrangements with V and J assigned. A fraction of the clones does not appear; measured against another copy, unresolved V genes explain less than half of the discrepancy, and the remainder lacks a known reason. The D gene and trimming were derived from the DNA, and the V and J assignments and clone size from that table. For this sample there are 98,000 or so clones; roughly 70% appear just once. The ten most abundant clones make up around 1.7% of the sample.

Findings and caveats that apply to the study as a whole: Clinical and demographic metadata were provided uncurated, with the amount varying by source and participant.

There are a few counts of this clone. Its antigen specificity is not known. Base qualities are not recorded, but no much larger clone differs from it by a single base. Collaborating institutions collected whole blood in K2EDTA tubes following their own protocols. For TCRbeta analysis, collaborators shipped samples as frozen whole blood, isolated PBMCs, or DNA extracted from either of those sample types. Material: peripheral blood. The clonotype comes from a woman between 35 and 50 years old with acute or convalescent COVID-19.

The CDR3 amino acid sequence is: CASPTPGQPSSPLHF. At the DNA level, the sequence is TGTGCCAGTCCAACTCCGGGACAGCCTAGTTCACCCCTCCACTTT. This sequence uses TRBV19 and TRBJ1-6; 7 central nucleotides agree with TRBD1. The V end gives up 8 bases and the J end 9 bases, leaving 13 bases in the junction not matched to a gene. The CDR3 contains 15 residues, cysteine and phenylalanine counted. Only the CDR3 portion is preserved as DNA: 45 bases, with reading frame beginning at the first base. CDR1 is given as LNHDA and CDR2 as SQIVND, both from the germline V gene (reference sequence). With the portions outside the CDR3 filled from the reference TRBV19 and TRBJ1-6 genes, the complete variable region becomes DGGITQSPKYLFRKEGQNVTLSCEQNLNHDAMYWYRQDPGQGLRLIYYSQIVNDFQKGDIAEGYSVSREKKESFPLTVTSAQKNPTAFYLCASPTPGQPSSPLHFGNGTRLTVT.